This T cell receptor (beta chain) was recovered during a study of blood T cell repertoires in COVID-19. Study background: Donors in the United States, Italy and Spain gave samples during acute or convalescent COVID-19. The analysed material was cDNA or gDNA that came from T cells, B-cell-depleted T cells, or PBMCs.

CDR1 is LNHDA, CDR2 SQIVND, per germline (reference sequence). The junction had 8 bases not matched to a gene; V was cut back by 2 bases and J by 6 bases. The CDR3 is made up of 16 amino acids. Seattle's enrolled individuals joined amid active infection and were then monitored longitudinally. Assay: immunoSEQ multiplex PCR; the TCRdb copy retains only in-frame clones and omits some. The sample yields approximately 49,000 clones, 81% seen once. The rearrangement uses TRBV19 and TRBJ1-5; 9 bases map to TRBD1. The TCR sequence derives from a woman older than 75 with COVID-19, enrolled during active disease. The sequenced sample was peripheral blood. CDR3 protein: CASSISGTGITQPQHF. The DNA for the CDR3 is TGTGCCAGTAGTATATCGGGGACAGGGATCACTCAGCCCCAGCATTTT. Looking up the rest from reference TRBV19 and TRBJ1-5 gives the full variable domain: DGGITQSPKYLFRKEGQNVTLSCEQNLNHDAMYWYRQDPGQGLRLIYYSQIVNDFQKGDIAEGYSVSREKKESFPLTVTSAQKNPTAFYLCASSISGTGITQPQHFGDGTRLSIL.